These T cell receptor beta chains were read from a single sample in a study of blood T cells in healthy people across ages. A single record per CDR3 protein comes from TCRdb applying MiXCR to the 5' RACE reads. The sample records 700,000 to 950,000 distinct CDR3 sequences, roughly 45% being singletons. The sequenced sample consisted of blood. The receptor source for this set is a woman aged 55-70 years in good health. Each CDR3 is given with its conserved first and last residue. The D gene is left open where the match is weak. Clone size is stated in some rows and not others, as once, few, many or a class when expanded.

once	TRBJ2-1	TRBV11-1	TRBD2	TGTGCCAGCAGTTACGGGACTAGCGGGAGAGAGACCCAGTTCTTC	CASSYGTSGRETQFF
-	TRBJ2-3	TRBV24-1	-	TGTGCCACCCATAGCGGAACTAGCACAGATACGCAGTATTTT	CATHSGTSTDTQYF
-	TRBJ2-7	TRBV2	TRBD2	TGTGCCAGCAGCGATACTAGCGGGGGTTACGAGCAGTACTTC	CASSDTSGGYEQYF
once	TRBJ1-6	TRBV6-5	-	TGTGCCAGCAGTCCGGACAGACTAAATTCACCCCTCCACTTT	CASSPDRLNSPLHF
many	TRBJ2-1	TRBV20-1	-	TGCAGTGCTAGAGAGGGATATGGAGCTGAGCAGTTCTTC	CSAREGYGAEQFF
-	TRBJ2-5	TRBV2	-	TGTGCCAGCAGGGAAGCGGTGGGAGGCCCTCCAGAGACCCAGTACTTC	CASREAVGGPPETQYF
-	TRBJ2-3	TRBV5-1	TRBD1	TGCGCCAGCAGCTTGGGCGACAGGGGATACACAGATACGCAGTATTTT	CASSLGDRGYTDTQYF
-	TRBJ1-1	TRBV9	TRBD1	TGTGCCAGCAGCCCTGGGCGCCGGAGGGGGCAAGGGGCTGAAGCTTTCTTT	CASSPGRRRGQGAEAFF
many	TRBJ2-1	TRBV20-1	-	TGCAGTGCCCACCGTGAGGCGGATGAGCAGTTCTTC	CSAHREADEQFF
-	TRBJ1-2	TRBV9	-	TGTGCCAGCAGCGTGGGGGGGGCTCGCTTGGAGTCGGTATATGGCTACACCTTC	CASSVGGARLESVYGYTF
-	TRBJ1-1	TRBV6-1	TRBD1	TGTGCCAGCAGTGACGTCGGACAGGGGGAAGCTTTCTTT	CASSDVGQGEAFF
once	TRBJ2-7	TRBV6-2/TRBV6-3	-	TGTGCCAGCAGTTACTCCCGGGACACACCTTCCTACGAGCAGTACTTC	CASSYSRDTPSYEQYF
few	TRBJ2-1	TRBV27	-	TGTGCCAGCAGAGTAGGGGACCCTACTAAAGTCAATGAGCAGTTCTTC	CASRVGDPTKVNEQFF
-	TRBJ2-7	TRBV28	-	TGTGCCAGCAGTCCCCCCGAGATCCAGTCCTACGAGCAGTACTTC	CASSPPEIQSYEQYF
-	TRBJ1-1	TRBV4-1	TRBD1	TGCGCCAGCAGCCAAGACCGGACAGGGAACACTGAAGCTTTCTTT	CASSQDRTGNTEAFF
-	TRBJ2-7	TRBV20-1	TRBD2	TGCAGTGCTAGAGATCCCCCGGTAGCGGGGGGCGGAAATGAGCAGTACTTC	CSARDPPVAGGGNEQYF
-	TRBJ2-7	TRBV20-1	TRBD1	TGCAGTGCTGAGGGGGGACAGGGCGACTACGAGCAGTACTTC	CSAEGGQGDYEQYF
-	TRBJ2-3	TRBV7-9	-	TGTGCCAGCAGCTTAGGGTCCCCTGCAGATACGCAGTATTTT	CASSLGSPADTQYF
few	TRBJ1-1	TRBV9	TRBD1	TGTGCCAGCAGCGTAGCTCTGGGGGGGACAGCGAACACTGAAGCTTTCTTT	CASSVALGGTANTEAFF
few	TRBJ1-1	TRBV20-1	-	TGCAGTGCTAGAGACCTACAGGGTGCTGAAGCTTTCTTT	CSARDLQGAEAFF
-	TRBJ1-2	TRBV11-2	-	TGTGCCAGCAGCTCGCACCGGGACGCAAGTCACTATGGCTACACCTTC	CASSSHRDASHYGYTF
many	TRBJ2-5	TRBV5-1	TRBD2	TGCGCCAGCAGCTTGGCGGCGGGGGGACAAGAGACCCAGTACTTC	CASSLAAGGQETQYF
-	TRBJ1-6	TRBV10-3	TRBD1	TGTGCCATCGGCTCACAGGGACAGAAAGGCTCACCCCTCCACTTT	CAIGSQGQKGSPLHF
-	TRBJ2-1	TRBV12-3/TRBV12-4	-	TGTGCCAGCACCTTCCTTCTAGCGCCTAACAATGAGCAGTTCTTC	CASTFLLAPNNEQFF
-	TRBJ2-7	TRBV28	-	TGTGCCAGCAGTTTATTTCTCTCCTACGAGCAGTACTTC	CASSLFLSYEQYF
-	TRBJ1-5	TRBV6-1	-	TGTGCCAGCAGTGAAGGGGGGAAGCCCCAGCATTTT	CASSEGGKPQHF
many	TRBJ2-7	TRBV12-3/TRBV12-4	-	TGTGCCAGCAGTTTAAGTAAGAGAGGCGAGCAGTACTTC	CASSLSKRGEQYF
-	TRBJ1-4	TRBV12-3/TRBV12-4	TRBD1	TGTGCCAGCAGGACAGGGCAGTATGAAAAACTGTTTTTT	CASRTGQYEKLFF
-	TRBJ2-7	TRBV6-5	-	TGTGCCAGCAGTTACGGACCCACCGGGGCCTACGAGCAGTACTTC	CASSYGPTGAYEQYF
once	TRBJ2-1	TRBV5-1	TRBD2	TGCGCCAGCCAAACTAGCGGAGGGAGCCACAATGAGCAGTTCTTC	CASQTSGGSHNEQFF
-	TRBJ1-1	TRBV7-6	-	TGTGCCAGCAGCGCCCGGGGGGCTGAAGCTTTCTTT	CASSARGAEAFF
-	TRBJ2-1	TRBV20-1	TRBD2	TGCAGTGCTAGTGGGAAAAGGACTAGCGACGAGATGCAGTTCTTC	CSASGKRTSDEMQFF
-	TRBJ1-4	TRBV20-1	TRBD1	TGCAGTGCTCTCGAGAGACAGGGTAATGAAAAACTGTTTTTT	CSALERQGNEKLFF
-	TRBJ1-1	TRBV29-1	-	TGCAGCGTTGAATGGGCAGGGACCCGGAGGGCTTTCTTT	CSVEWAGTRRAFF
-	TRBJ1-1	TRBV30	-	TGTGCCTGGAGTGGAGGGAGGAACACTGAAGCTTTCTTT	CAWSGGRNTEAFF
few	TRBJ2-4	TRBV27	TRBD1	TGTGCCAGCCGTCGCCTGGGGACAGGGGAAAACATTCAGTACTTC	CASRRLGTGENIQYF
-	TRBJ2-1	TRBV12-3/TRBV12-4	-	TGTGCCAGCAGTTCGTCACGACAGGGGAGGGACAATGAGCAGTTCTTC	CASSSSRQGRDNEQFF
few	TRBJ2-1	TRBV3-1	TRBD2	TGTGCCAGCAGCCATGAAGAGCGGGAGTCCTACAATGAGCAGTTCTTC	CASSHEERESYNEQFF
-	TRBJ2-7	TRBV4-3	TRBD2	TGCGCCAGCAGCCAAGGCCTAGCGGGCCCCTACGAGCAGTACTTC	CASSQGLAGPYEQYF
many	TRBJ2-5	TRBV29-1	-	TGCAGCGTGCCCGGGCGTCCGGGGACCCAGTACTTC	CSVPGRPGTQYF
-	TRBJ2-5	TRBV21-1	-	TGTGCCAGCAGCAATGTCCTGACAGGGAGGCAGTACTTC	CASSNVLTGRQYF
-	TRBJ2-3	TRBV7-3	-	TGTGCCAGCAGCATCGGGGGCGGCACAGATACGCAGTATTTT	CASSIGGGTDTQYF
-	TRBJ2-3	TRBV20-1	-	TGCAGTGCCCCCTTACCCACCACAGATACGCAGTATTTT	CSAPLPTTDTQYF
once	TRBJ1-2	TRBV27	TRBD1	TGTGCCAGCAGGGGACAGCCCTATGGCTACACCTTC	CASRGQPYGYTF
few	TRBJ1-6	TRBV4-3	-	TGCGCCAGCAGCCCCAACCGGGACTGGGGCGATTCACCCCTCCACTTT	CASSPNRDWGDSPLHF
few	TRBJ2-1	TRBV7-9	TRBD1	TGTGCCAGCAGCTTAATACAGGGACAGTCCGATGAGCAGTTCTTC	CASSLIQGQSDEQFF
-	TRBJ2-4	TRBV2	-	TGTGCCAGCAGGATTCGAGGGACGGCCAAAAACATTCAGTACTTC	CASRIRGTAKNIQYF
-	TRBJ2-5	TRBV20-1	-	TGCAGTGCCCAGTCCAGCTTGAGTATAGAGACCCAGTACTTC	CSAQSSLSIETQYF
-	TRBJ1-1	TRBV10-3	TRBD1	TGTGCCACCTCGACAGGGGCCTCGAACACTGAAGCTTTCTTT	CATSTGASNTEAFF